This T cell receptor (beta chain) was identified during a study of T-cell memory formation after mild COVID-19. The ends lost 9 bases at V and 4 bases at J; junction bases unmatched: 21. CDR3 size: 20 residues. Germline V lookup: CDR1 MGHDK, CDR2 SYGVNS. A single record per CDR3 protein comes from TCRdb applying MiXCR to the 5' RACE reads. Among 300,000 to 400,000 distinct CDR3 sequences listed, 15% were seen once. Sequencing was done on a sample of PBMCs or a T cell subset sorted from them (not recorded which). This clonotype was sampled from a man younger than 35 who had mild COVID-19 (a few samples of this study predate the infection). Cell type and time point are not known. The V and J genes are TRBV25-1 and TRBJ2-5, with 15 bases identical to TRBD2. The CDR3 region has the DNA TGTGCCAGTAGCGTTGGGACTAGCGGGGGGACCCCCTTGTGGGGAGAGACCCAGTACTTC. Its translation: CASSVGTSGGTPLWGETQYF. The full variable domain, in which reference TRBV25-1 and TRBJ2-5 provide the parts outside the CDR3, is EADIYQTPRYLVIGTGKKITLECSQTMGHDKMYWYQQDPGMELHLIHYSYGVNSTEKGDLSSESTVSRIRTEHFPLTLESARPSHTSQYLCASSVGTSGGTPLWGETQYFGPGTRLLVL.